The next 4 T cell receptor beta chains were all read from a single sample in a study of cytomegalovirus exposure and HLA in healthy donors. The PCR ran on 60 Vbeta and 13 Jbeta primers. Profiling relied on immunoSEQ multiplex PCR, and the TCRdb table lists in-frame clones only, not all of them. The sample includes more than 200,000 clones, about 80% of them seen just once. Sequencing was done on a sample of PBMCs. Receptor source: a male donor in good health and CMV-seronegative.

V usage is TRBV5-1 and J usage is TRBJ2-1; 10 bases align to TRBD2. Trimming took 0 bases from V and 1 from J; bases not matched to a gene: 4. Germline V gives CDR1 SGHRS, CDR2 YFSETQ. CDR3 length: 17 residues. This CDR3 reads CASSLASSGSSYNEQFF. For the CDR3, the DNA is TGCGCCAGCAGCTTGGCCTCTAGCGGGAGTTCCTACAATGAGCAGTTCTTC.

The chain uses TRBV28 and TRBJ2-3; 10 positions agree with TRBD2. The germline gives CDR1 MDHEN, CDR2 SYDVKM. J was trimmed by 2 bases and V by 5 bases; bases with no gene match: 7. The CDR3 is 16 residues long. The CDR3 DNA reads as TGTGCCAGCAGTGCCTGGACTAGCGGATCCACAGATACGCAGTATTTT. Protein product: CASSAWTSGSTDTQYF.

The chain uses TRBV9 and TRBJ2-7, with D possibly being TRBD2 (5 bases). Germline V gene lookup returns CDR1 SGDLS and CDR2 YYNGEE. The V end was cut by 6 bases, the J end by 3 bases, with 19 bases between. This CDR3 has 15 residues. CDR3 amino acids: CASNYDGSGNYEQYF. In nucleotides, the CDR3 is TGTGCCAGCAACTATGACGGAAGCGGCAACTACGAGCAGTACTTC.

This clone was picked up one time. The chain links TRBV7-3 to TRBJ1-2, with D unclear. V dropped 2 bases and J dropped 0 bases, with 7 bases sitting between them. Germline V CDR1 and CDR2: SGHTA, FQGTGA. This CDR3 comprises 14 residues. DNA for the CDR3: TGTGCCAGCAGCTTATCTCGAGCTAACTATGGCTACACCTTC. Translating it yields CASSLSRANYGYTF.